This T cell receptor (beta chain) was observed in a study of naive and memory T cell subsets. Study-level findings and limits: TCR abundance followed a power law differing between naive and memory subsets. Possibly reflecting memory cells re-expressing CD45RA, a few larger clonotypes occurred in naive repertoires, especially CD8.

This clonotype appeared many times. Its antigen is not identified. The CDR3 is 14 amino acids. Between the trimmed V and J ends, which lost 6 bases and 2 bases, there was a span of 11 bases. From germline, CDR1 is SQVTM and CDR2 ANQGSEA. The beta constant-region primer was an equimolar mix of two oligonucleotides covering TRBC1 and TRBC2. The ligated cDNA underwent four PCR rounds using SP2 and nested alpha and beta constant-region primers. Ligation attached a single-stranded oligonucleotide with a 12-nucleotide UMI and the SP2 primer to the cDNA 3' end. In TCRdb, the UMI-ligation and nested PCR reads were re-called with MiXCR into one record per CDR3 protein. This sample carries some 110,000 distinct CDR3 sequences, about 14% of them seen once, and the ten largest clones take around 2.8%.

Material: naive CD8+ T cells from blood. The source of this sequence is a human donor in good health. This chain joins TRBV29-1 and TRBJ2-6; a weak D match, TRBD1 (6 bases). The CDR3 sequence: CSVLGHPGANVLTF. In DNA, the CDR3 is TGCAGCGTCCTGGGACATCCTGGGGCCAACGTCCTGACTTTC.